By share of the sample, the clone carrying this TCR beta chain is medium-sized. The antigen remains undetermined. Original processing methods: Using the CDR3 differences seen across clinicopathological groups, the authors built a distant-metastasis classifier for papillary thyroid cancer, which was meant to discriminate distant-metastatic patients. Through MiXCR, TCRdb re-clonotyped the PCR reads. TCRdb, not the original authors, processed these V and J calls. The sample contains under 30,000 clones, 4% of which appear only once. The CDR3 has 14 residues. CDR1 and CDR2 (germline): MDHEN, SYDVKM. The V end was cut by 3 bases, the J end by 3 bases, with 12 bases between. The data are from a study of metastatic and nonmetastatic thyroid tumors. Background on the study: The authors compared repertoires across blood and tumor or nodule tissue from malignant and benign thyroid patients.

Points from the study as a whole: In both blood and tumor samples, TCR beta diversity was reported significantly higher for malignant than benign nodules.

There were no patients who had received any treatment before thyroid surgery. The genes are TRBV28 and TRBJ2-7, with D unclear. This receptor was taken from a female donor with papillary thyroid cancer or a benign thyroid nodule (not recorded which). Some clones in this sample may be carry-over from other donors' samples. Specimen: blood. DNA for the CDR3: TGTGCCAGCAGTTTGTCTCCGGGCAGCTACGAGCAGTACTTC. This encodes CASSLSPGSYEQYF.